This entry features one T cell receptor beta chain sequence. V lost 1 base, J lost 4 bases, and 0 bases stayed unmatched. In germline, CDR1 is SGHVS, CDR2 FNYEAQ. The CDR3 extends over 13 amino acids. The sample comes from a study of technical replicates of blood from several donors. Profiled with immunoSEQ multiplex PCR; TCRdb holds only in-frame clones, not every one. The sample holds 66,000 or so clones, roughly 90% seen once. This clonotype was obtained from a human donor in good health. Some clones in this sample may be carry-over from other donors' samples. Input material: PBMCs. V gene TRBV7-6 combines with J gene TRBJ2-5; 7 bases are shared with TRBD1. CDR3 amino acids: CASSLGQGETQYF. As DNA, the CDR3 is TGTGCCAGCAGCTTAGGACAGGGAGAGACCCAGTACTTC.